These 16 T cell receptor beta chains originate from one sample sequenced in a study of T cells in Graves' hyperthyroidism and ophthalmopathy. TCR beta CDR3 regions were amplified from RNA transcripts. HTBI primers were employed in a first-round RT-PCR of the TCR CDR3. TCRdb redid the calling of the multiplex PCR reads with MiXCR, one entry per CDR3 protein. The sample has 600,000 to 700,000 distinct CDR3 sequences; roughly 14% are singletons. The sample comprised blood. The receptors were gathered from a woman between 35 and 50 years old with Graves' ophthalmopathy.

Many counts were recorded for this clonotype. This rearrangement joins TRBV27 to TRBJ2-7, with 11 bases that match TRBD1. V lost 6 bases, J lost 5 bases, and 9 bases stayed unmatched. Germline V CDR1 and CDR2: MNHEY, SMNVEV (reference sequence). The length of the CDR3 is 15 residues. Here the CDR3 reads CASRPGQGVIHEQYF. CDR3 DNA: TGTGCCAGCAGGCCGGGACAGGGGGTTATCCACGAGCAGTACTTC.

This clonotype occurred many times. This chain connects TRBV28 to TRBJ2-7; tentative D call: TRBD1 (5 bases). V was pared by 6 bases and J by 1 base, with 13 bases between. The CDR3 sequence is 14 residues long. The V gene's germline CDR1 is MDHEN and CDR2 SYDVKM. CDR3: CASRPQGRSYEQYF. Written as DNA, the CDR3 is TGTGCCAGCAGACCCCAGGGTAGATCCTACGAGCAGTACTTC.

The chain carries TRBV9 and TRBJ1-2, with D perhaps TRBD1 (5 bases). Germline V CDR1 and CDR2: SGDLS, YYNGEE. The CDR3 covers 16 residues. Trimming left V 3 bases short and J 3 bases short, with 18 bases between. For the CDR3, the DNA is TGTGCCAGCAGCGCCAACCCCATGTTAGGGGACTATGGCTACACCTTC. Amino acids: CASSANPMLGDYGYTF.

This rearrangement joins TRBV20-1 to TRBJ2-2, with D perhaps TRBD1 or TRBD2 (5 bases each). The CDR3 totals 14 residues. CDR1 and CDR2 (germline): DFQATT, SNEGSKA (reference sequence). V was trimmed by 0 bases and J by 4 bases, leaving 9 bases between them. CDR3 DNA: TGCAGTGCTAGAGATAAGGGGACCACCGGGGAGCTGTTTTTT. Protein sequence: CSARDKGTTGELFF.

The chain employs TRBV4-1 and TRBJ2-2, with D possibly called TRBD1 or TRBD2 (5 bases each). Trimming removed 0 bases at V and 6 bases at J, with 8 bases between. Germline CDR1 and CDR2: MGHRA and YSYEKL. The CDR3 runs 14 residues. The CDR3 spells CASSQEGVAGELFF. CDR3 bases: TGCGCCAGCAGCCAAGAGGGGGTTGCCGGGGAGCTGTTTTTT.

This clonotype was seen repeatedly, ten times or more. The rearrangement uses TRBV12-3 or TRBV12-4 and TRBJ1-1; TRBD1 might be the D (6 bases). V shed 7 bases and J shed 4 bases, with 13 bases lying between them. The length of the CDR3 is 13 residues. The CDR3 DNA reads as TGTGCCAGCAATTCTAAGGGGGGCACTGAAGCTTTCTTT. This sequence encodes CASNSKGGTEAFF.

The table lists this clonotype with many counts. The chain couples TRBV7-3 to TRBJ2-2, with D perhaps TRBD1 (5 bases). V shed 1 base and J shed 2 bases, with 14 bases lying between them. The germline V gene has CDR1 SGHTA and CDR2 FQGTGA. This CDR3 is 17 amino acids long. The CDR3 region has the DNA TGTGCCAGCAGCTTAAACCCTGGACACCCCAACACCGGGGAGCTGTTTTTT. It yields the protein CASSLNPGHPNTGELFF.

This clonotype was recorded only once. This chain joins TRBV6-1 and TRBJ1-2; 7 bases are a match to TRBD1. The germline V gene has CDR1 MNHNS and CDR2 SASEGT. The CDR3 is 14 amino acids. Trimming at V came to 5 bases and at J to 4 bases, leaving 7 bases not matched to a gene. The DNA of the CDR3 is TGTGCCAGCAGTCTAGACAGGGTGGGCTATGGCTACACCTTC. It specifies CASSLDRVGYGYTF.

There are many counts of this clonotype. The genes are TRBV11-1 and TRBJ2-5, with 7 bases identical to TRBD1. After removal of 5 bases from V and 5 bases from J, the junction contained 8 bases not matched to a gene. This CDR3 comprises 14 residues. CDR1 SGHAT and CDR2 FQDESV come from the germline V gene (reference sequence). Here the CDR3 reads CASSQNRGEETQYF. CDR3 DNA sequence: TGTGCCAGCAGCCAAAACAGGGGCGAGGAGACCCAGTACTTC.

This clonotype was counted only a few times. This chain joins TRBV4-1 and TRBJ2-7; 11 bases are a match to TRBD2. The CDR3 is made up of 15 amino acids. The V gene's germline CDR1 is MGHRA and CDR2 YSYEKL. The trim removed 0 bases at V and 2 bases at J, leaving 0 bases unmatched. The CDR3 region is CASSQELAGAYEQYF. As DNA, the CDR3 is TGCGCCAGCAGCCAAGAACTAGCGGGGGCCTACGAGCAGTACTTC.

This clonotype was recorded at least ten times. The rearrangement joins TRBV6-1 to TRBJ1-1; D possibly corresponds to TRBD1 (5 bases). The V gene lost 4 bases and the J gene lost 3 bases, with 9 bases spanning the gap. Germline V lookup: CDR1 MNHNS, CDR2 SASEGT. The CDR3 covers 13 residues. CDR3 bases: TGTGCCAGCAGTGGGGGGGGGTACACTGAAGCTTTCTTT. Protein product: CASSGGGYTEAFF.

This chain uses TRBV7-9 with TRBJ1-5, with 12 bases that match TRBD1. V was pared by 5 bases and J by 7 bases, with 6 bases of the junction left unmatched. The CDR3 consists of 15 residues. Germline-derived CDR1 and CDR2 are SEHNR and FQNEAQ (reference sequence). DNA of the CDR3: TGTGCCAGCAGCCCCGGGACAGGGGGCGCCCAGCCCCAGCATTTT. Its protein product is CASSPGTGGAQPQHF.

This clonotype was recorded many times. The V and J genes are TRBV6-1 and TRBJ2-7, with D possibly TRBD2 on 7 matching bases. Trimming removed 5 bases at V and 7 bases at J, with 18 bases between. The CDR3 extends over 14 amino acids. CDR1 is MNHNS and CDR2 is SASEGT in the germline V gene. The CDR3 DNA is TGTGCCAGCAGTAAGGAAAGAAGGGGGGGAGAGCAGTACTTC. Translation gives CASSKERRGGEQYF.

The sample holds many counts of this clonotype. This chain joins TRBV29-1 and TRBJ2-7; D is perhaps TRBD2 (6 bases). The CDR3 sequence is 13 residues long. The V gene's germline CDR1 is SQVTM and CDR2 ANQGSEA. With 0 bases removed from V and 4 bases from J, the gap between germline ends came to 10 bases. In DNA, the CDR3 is TGCAGCGTTGAAGACGGACTAAATTACGAGCAGTACTTC. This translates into CSVEDGLNYEQYF.

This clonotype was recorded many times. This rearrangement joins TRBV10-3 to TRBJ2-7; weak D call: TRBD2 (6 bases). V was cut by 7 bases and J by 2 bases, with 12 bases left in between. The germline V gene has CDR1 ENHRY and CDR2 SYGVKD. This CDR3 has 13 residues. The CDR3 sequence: CAITMGGPYEQYF. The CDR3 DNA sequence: TGTGCCATCACGATGGGGGGACCCTACGAGCAGTACTTC.

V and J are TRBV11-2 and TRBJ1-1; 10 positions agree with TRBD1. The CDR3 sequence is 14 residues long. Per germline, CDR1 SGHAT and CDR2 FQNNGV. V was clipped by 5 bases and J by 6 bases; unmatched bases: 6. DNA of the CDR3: TGTGCCAGCAGCGGACAGGGGGGTTCTTCTGAAGCTTTCTTT. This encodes CASSGQGGSSEAFF.